A single sample gave rise to the 2 T cell receptor beta chains below, sequenced in a study of T cells in tumors after PD-1 blockade. Sequencing was performed with immunoSEQ multiplex PCR; in TCRdb, only in-frame clones are kept and a portion is missing. The profile shows 50,000 to 75,000 clones, over 65% of them singletons. Sequenced material: PBMCs, taken after anti-PD-1 treatment. The receptors stem from a human donor with basal cell carcinoma.

This chain connects TRBV5-5 to TRBJ2-7; 11 bases are a match to TRBD2. The junction had 6 bases not matched to a gene; V was cut back by 4 bases and J by 0 bases. In germline, CDR1 is SGHKS, CDR2 YYEKEE (reference sequence). The CDR3 runs 16 residues. The CDR3 bases are TGTGCCAGCAGCAGTCGACTAGCGGGGATCTCCTACGAGCAGTACTTC. This codes for CASSSRLAGISYEQYF.

The rearrangement links TRBV30 to TRBJ1-5; D is undetermined. V lost 1 base and J lost 4, with 8 bases in between. Per the germline V gene, CDR1 is GTSNPN and CDR2 is SVGIG (reference sequence). The CDR3 extends over 13 amino acids. In DNA, the CDR3 is TGTGCCTGGAGTGGAAAGATTAATCAGCCCCAGCATTTT. Its protein product is CAWSGKINQPQHF.